This record concerns one TCR beta chain sequence. Its antigen is currently unknown. A single record per CDR3 protein comes from TCRdb applying MiXCR to the 5' RACE reads. The sample includes some 54,000 distinct CDR3 sequences, roughly a sixth of them seen just once. Study conclusions and caveats: The larger cohort examined one V-J beta rearrangement, not whole repertoires.

The receptor was derived from a female donor with breast cancer. The sequenced sample consisted of naive CD4+ T cells sorted from blood. Documented subset: naive CD4+ T cells, CD4+CD45RA+CD25-.

For the CDR3, the DNA is TGCGCCAGCAGCTTGATTCCCGGAAGCACAGATACGCAGTATTTT. The encoded protein is CASSLIPGSTDTQYF. The chain is built from TRBV5-1 and TRBJ2-3; D not resolved. The length of the CDR3 is 15 residues. V was cut by 1 base and J by 0 bases, with 9 bases left in between. Germline V gene sequence: CDR1 SGHRS, CDR2 YFSETQ.